Listed here are 27 T cell receptor beta chains from one sample, sequenced in a study of persistence of HIV-infected CD4 T cells. Their specific antigens are unknown. Lysates of CMV-infected fibroblasts at around 9.9 ug/mL stimulated these cells. CD40L-negative CD69-negative CD45RO-high memory CD4+ T cells were sorted as populations depleted of antigen-responding cells. This was the immunoSEQ version 4 assay in survey mode. TCRdb's table, derived via immunoSEQ multiplex PCR, lists solely in-frame clones and lacks some. The sample carries tens of thousands of clones, around 72% recorded once. This material consisted of CD4+ T cells sorted from PBMCs after roughly 18-hour stimulation, taken from a patient who received antiretroviral therapy. The source of these receptors is an adult man with HIV who was CMV-seropositive.

This rearrangement joins TRBV6-6 to TRBJ2-1, with 16 bases aligning to TRBD2. The V segment lost 5 bases and the J segment 4 bases; nucleotides outside the gene matches: 8. Germline V gives CDR1 MNHNY, CDR2 SVGAGI (reference sequence). CDR3 length equals 18 residues. Written as DNA, the CDR3 is TGTGCCAGCAGTCCGGGGACTAGCGGGAGGGACCTATACAATGAGCAGTTCTTC. This gives the protein CASSPGTSGRDLYNEQFF.

The CDR3 DNA reads TGTGCCAGCAGTCAGACAGGGGGGAAAGGCTACACCTTC. Translating it yields CASSQTGGKGYTF. This chain connects TRBV27 to TRBJ1-2, with 9 bases fitting TRBD1. This CDR3 region has 13 residues. After removal of 5 bases from V and 8 bases from J, the junction contained 6 bases not matched to a gene. CDR1 and CDR2 (germline): MNHEY, SMNVEV (reference sequence).

This clone was detected only once. This chain uses TRBV12-3 or TRBV12-4 with TRBJ2-5; 7 bases match TRBD1. V lost 6 bases and J lost 2; bases outside the gene matches: 3. The CDR3 loop spans 13 amino acids. CDR3 coding DNA: TGTGCCAGCAGGCCGGGACAGCAAGAGACCCAGTACTTC. Residues: CASRPGQQETQYF.

This clone was observed a handful of times. The chain employs TRBV5-1 and TRBJ1-2; perhaps TRBD1 as D (5 bases). Trimming removed 1 base from V and 2 bases from J, with 18 bases in between. The CDR3 runs 17 residues. Germline V gene data show CDR1 as SGHRS and CDR2 as YFSETQ. DNA of the CDR3: TGCGCCAGCAGCTTGAAAGGGGTTGGGAACGCGAACTATGGCTACACCTTC. Protein product: CASSLKGVGNANYGYTF.

This rearrangement joins TRBV20-1 to TRBJ1-1, with D uncertain. Deletions cut 4 bases from V and 9 bases from J, with 12 bases between. The CDR3 sequence is 11 residues long. CDR1 DFQATT and CDR2 SNEGSKA come from the germline V gene (reference sequence). CDR3 amino acids: CSANELFQAFF. DNA of the CDR3: TGCAGTGCTAATGAGCTCTTTCAAGCTTTCTTT.

V gene TRBV9 combines with J gene TRBJ2-1, with D possibly called TRBD1 or TRBD2 (5 bases each). Trimming left V 0 bases short and J 6 bases short, with 13 bases between. Per the germline V gene, CDR1 is SGDLS and CDR2 is YYNGEE. This CDR3 comprises 15 residues. The CDR3 DNA sequence: TGTGCCAGCAGCGTAGAGGGGAGCCATCTCAATGAGCAGTTCTTC. Translating gives CASSVEGSHLNEQFF.

This chain joins TRBV11-3 and TRBJ1-1; 10 nucleotides agree with TRBD1. This CDR3 is built from 14 residues. Germline V CDR1 and CDR2: SGHNT, YENEEA. V lost 1 base to trimming and J lost 10 bases; unmatched junction nucleotides: 6. In DNA form, the CDR3 reads TGTGCCAGCAGCTTAGGCGGGACAGGGGATGGAGCTTTCTTT. Encoded protein: CASSLGGTGDGAFF.

This clone was recorded only once. The CDR3 region has the DNA TGTGCCAGTAGTTCGGCTAGCGGGAGGGCTGATACGCAGTATTTT. Amino acid sequence: CASSSASGRADTQYF. This chain uses TRBV19 with TRBJ2-3; TRBD2 matches at 12 bases. The CDR3 extends over 15 amino acids. The V gene's germline CDR1 is LNHDA and CDR2 SQIVND (reference sequence). After removal of 5 bases from V and 6 bases from J, the junction contained 6 bases not matched to a gene.

This chain connects TRBV14 to TRBJ1-2; D remains unclear. V gave up 2 bases and J gave up 5 bases, with 6 bases separating them. Germline values: CDR1 SGHDN, CDR2 FVKESK. The CDR3 is 12 amino acids. The CDR3 nucleotides read TGTGCCAGCAGCCAACGAGCATATGGCTACACCTTC. It encodes CASSQRAYGYTF.

Only a few counts were recorded for this clone. The genes are TRBV4-2 and TRBJ2-1; 9 nucleotides match TRBD2. J lost 3 bases, V lost 0 bases, and 6 bases had no gene match. Germline V lookup: CDR1 LGHNA, CDR2 YNFKEQ. The CDR3 contains 17 residues. The CDR3 sequence is CASSQDQMRGGYNEQFF. As DNA, the CDR3 is TGTGCCAGCAGCCAAGATCAGATGCGGGGGGGCTACAATGAGCAGTTCTTC.

The chain recombines TRBV10-3 with TRBJ2-7; no definite D call. Trimming stripped 5 bases from V and 1 base from J, with 9 bases between. The germline V gene encodes CDR1 ENHRY and CDR2 SYGVKD. This CDR3 is built from 13 residues. The CDR3: CAISYDRSYEQYF. The CDR3 coding sequence is TGTGCCATCAGTTACGACCGTTCCTACGAGCAGTACTTC.

The chain combines TRBV30 with TRBJ2-7; D gene uncertain. This CDR3 is built from 13 residues. The germline V gene encodes CDR1 GTSNPN and CDR2 SVGIG (reference sequence). The V and J ends lost 2 bases and 11 bases respectively, with 19 bases between them. CDR3 sequence: CAWSRNRVGEKYF. CDR3 bases: TGTGCCTGGAGTCGAAACAGAGTAGGAGAAAAGTACTTC.

The rearrangement joins TRBV25-1 to TRBJ1-4; TRBD1 matches 7 bases. This CDR3 contains 15 residues. CDR1 and CDR2 (germline): MGHDK, SYGVNS. Germline trimming cut 4 bases from V and 4 bases from J; bases unmatched to any gene: 6. CDR3 nucleotides: TGTGCCAGCAGTGTGGATCAGGGGGTTAATGAAAAACTGTTTTTT. Residues: CASSVDQGVNEKLFF.

The genes are TRBV5-1 and TRBJ2-5; tentatively, D is TRBD1 (6 bases). The CDR3 is 17 amino acids. CDR1 is SGHRS, CDR2 YFSETQ, per germline. V was clipped by 4 bases and J by 2 bases, with 21 bases between them. As DNA, the CDR3 is TGCGCCAGCAGCCAGGGACATGGGGGTACTACACAAGAGACCCAGTACTTC. Translation gives CASSQGHGGTTQETQYF.

The chain combines TRBV19 with TRBJ1-1; maybe TRBD1 (5 bases). The CDR3 covers 13 residues. Germline V gene sequence: CDR1 LNHDA, CDR2 SQIVND (reference sequence). Trimming stripped 8 bases from V and 4 bases from J, with 14 bases between. CDR3 region: CASSTVPGTEAFF. CDR3 in DNA: TGTGCCAGTTCGACAGTCCCGGGCACTGAAGCTTTCTTT.

This chain links TRBV7-9 with TRBJ1-1; D unresolved. CDR1 and CDR2 (germline): SEHNR, FQNEAQ (reference sequence). Deletions cut 1 base from V and 3 bases from J, with 12 bases between. The CDR3 length is 15 residues. DNA of the CDR3: TGTGCCAGCAGCTTAGGTCTCGCGCCGGACACTGAAGCTTTCTTT. As protein: CASSLGLAPDTEAFF.

The chain recombines TRBV9 with TRBJ2-2; 9 nucleotides agree with TRBD1. J lost 1 base, V lost 3 bases, and 13 bases had no gene match. Germline-derived CDR1 and CDR2 are SGDLS and YYNGEE. This CDR3 region has 19 residues. CDR3 in amino acids: CASSAPGQGVVRNTGELFF. DNA of the CDR3: TGTGCCAGCAGCGCCCCGGGACAGGGCGTAGTGCGGAACACCGGGGAGCTGTTTTTT.

The chain combines TRBV14 with TRBJ2-5, with 9 bases lining up with TRBD1. The CDR3 covers 15 residues. V lost 4 bases and J lost 5; bases outside the gene matches: 8. Germline V gives CDR1 SGHDN, CDR2 FVKESK. DNA for the CDR3: TGTGCCAGCAGCCGACACAGGGGGCTCAAGGAGACCCAGTACTTC. Translation gives CASSRHRGLKETQYF.

This clone is judged medium-sized (0.01 to 0.1%). The V call is TRBV14, the J call TRBJ2-7; D uncertain. V shed 4 bases and J shed 3 bases, with 13 bases lying between them. Germline V gives CDR1 SGHDN, CDR2 FVKESK. This CDR3 is 14 amino acids long. CDR3 nucleotide sequence: TGTGCCAGCAGCCGGGGTCCCGTGGGCTACGAGCAGTACTTC. Residues: CASSRGPVGYEQYF.

CDR3 in amino acids: CSARGGGDYTF. CDR3 nucleotide sequence: TGCAGTGCTAGAGGAGGCGGGGACTACACCTTC. The genes are TRBV20-1 and TRBJ1-2; unclear D gene. From germline, CDR1 is DFQATT and CDR2 SNEGSKA (reference sequence). Trimming pared 1 base from V and 10 bases from J, leaving 10 bases between. The CDR3 has 11 amino acids.

This chain joins TRBV27 and TRBJ1-2, with D possibly being TRBD1 (6 bases). CDR1 is MNHEY and CDR2 is SMNVEV in the germline V gene (reference sequence). The CDR3 consists of 13 residues. V was pared by 2 bases and J by 7 bases, with 11 bases between. The DNA of the CDR3 is TGTGCCAGCAGTTTACAGGGGAGGGGTGGCTACACCTTC. This codes for CASSLQGRGGYTF.

The chain is built from TRBV7-2 and TRBJ2-7, with TRBD1 identical over 9 bases. Germline V lookup: CDR1 SGHTA, CDR2 FQGNSA. The CDR3 spans 14 residues. V gave up 3 bases and J gave up 5 bases; unmatched junction bases: 5. The CDR3 sequence: CASSFRTGAHEQYF. The CDR3 nucleotides read TGTGCCAGCAGCTTTCGGACAGGGGCCCACGAGCAGTACTTC.

V and J are TRBV30 and TRBJ1-2, with D unresolved. The germline CDR1 and CDR2 sequences are GTSNPN and SVGIG (reference sequence). The CDR3 spans 10 residues. Between the trimmed V and J ends, which lost 3 bases and 7 bases, there was a span of 6 bases. The CDR3 DNA is TGTGCCTGGAGGTCTGTTGGCTACACCTTC. This codes for CAWRSVGYTF.

The DNA for the CDR3 is TGTGCCAGCTCACCACAAGGTAGCGGGGTCCCCTACGAGCAGTACTTC. Translating gives CASSPQGSGVPYEQYF. This chain uses TRBV18 with TRBJ2-7; 8 bases agree with TRBD2. The V gene's germline CDR1 is KGHSH and CDR2 LQKENI. The length of the CDR3 is 16 residues. Trimming at V came to 1 base and at J to 2 bases, leaving 7 bases not matched to a gene.

V and J are TRBV7-9 and TRBJ2-7, with 14 bases matching TRBD2. Germline V gene sequence: CDR1 SEHNR, CDR2 FQNEAQ (reference sequence). Germline trimming cut 5 bases from V and 7 bases from J; bases unmatched to any gene: 13. CDR3 length: 17 residues. The CDR3 nucleotides are TGTGCCAGCAGCCCAAGGACTAGCGGGGGGAATGTTAGAGAGCAGTACTTC. This sequence encodes CASSPRTSGGNVREQYF.

V gene TRBV10-1 combines with J gene TRBJ2-1; 8 bases agree with TRBD2. With V trimmed by 7 bases and J by 3 bases, 5 bases remained unmatched. The CDR3 has 14 residues. The germline V gene has CDR1 WNHNN and CDR2 SYGVQD (reference sequence). The CDR3 DNA follows: TGCGCCAGCACCCGGGGGGGACTCTACAATGAGCAGTTCTTC. Protein product: CASTRGGLYNEQFF.

This clone was counted many times. The gene calls are TRBV7-2 and TRBJ1-5, with 11 bases identical to TRBD1. Germline values: CDR1 SGHTA, CDR2 FQGNSA. CDR3 length: 15 residues. After removal of 5 bases from V and 5 bases from J, the junction contained 5 bases not matched to a gene. The CDR3 loop reads CASSVRTGGDQPQHF. In DNA, the CDR3 is TGTGCCAGCAGCGTACGGACAGGGGGCGATCAGCCCCAGCATTTT.